This T cell receptor beta chain was sequenced for a study of T cell responses to AZD1222 COVID-19 vaccine. Some clones are missing from TCRdb's copy, which holds only in-frame ones; the method was immunoSEQ multiplex PCR. The table records 200,000 or so clones, about 94% of them present only once. V lost 5 bases, J lost 4 bases, and 7 bases lay in between. The CDR3 length is 12 residues. Germline CDR1 is SGHDT and CDR2 is YYEEEE. The sequencing here drew on peripheral blood, taken on day 0 of AZD1222 vaccination. The V and J genes are TRBV5-6 and TRBJ1-5; D not certain. The source of this sequence is an adult in good health. The CDR3 sequence is CASSAVNQPQHF. DNA for the CDR3: TGTGCCAGCAGTGCTGTAAATCAGCCCCAGCATTTT.